This TCR beta chain was obtained from a study of shared clonotypes between healthy human individuals. Findings of the study overall: The naive CD4 repertoires of several donors were compared, and 5% to 6.5% of clonotypes were shared.

The protocol was immunoSEQ multiplex PCR, while the TCRdb copy is restricted to in-frame clones and leaves out a portion. The data contain some 2,500,000 clones, approximately 90% of them singletons. Worth noting for this clone: The antigen remains unidentified.

This TCR was sampled from a man between 18 and 35 years old in good health. Some clones in this sample may be carry-over from other donors' samples. Sequencing input: naive CD4+ T cells from PBMCs. Documented subset: CD45RA+ positively selected.

The CDR3 region is CASSPPGDTGELFF. Here the CDR3 DNA reads TGTGCCAGCAGCCCCCCCGGGGACACCGGGGAGCTGTTTTTT. V usage is TRBV7-3 and J usage is TRBJ2-2; D perhaps matches TRBD2 (5 bases). The germline CDR1 and CDR2 sequences are SGHTA and FQGTGA. The CDR3 consists of 14 residues. V lost 5 bases and J lost 3, with 10 bases in between.